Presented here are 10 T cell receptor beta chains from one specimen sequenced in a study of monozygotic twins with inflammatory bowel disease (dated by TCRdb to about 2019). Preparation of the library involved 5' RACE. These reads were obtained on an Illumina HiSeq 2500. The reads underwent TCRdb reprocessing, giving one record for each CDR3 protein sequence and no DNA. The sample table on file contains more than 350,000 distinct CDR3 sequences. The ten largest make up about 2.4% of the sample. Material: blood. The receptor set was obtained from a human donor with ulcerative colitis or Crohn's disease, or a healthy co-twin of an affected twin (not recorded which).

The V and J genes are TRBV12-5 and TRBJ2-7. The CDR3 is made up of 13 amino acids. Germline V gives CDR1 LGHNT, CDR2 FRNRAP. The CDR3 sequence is CASAWSLSYEQYF.

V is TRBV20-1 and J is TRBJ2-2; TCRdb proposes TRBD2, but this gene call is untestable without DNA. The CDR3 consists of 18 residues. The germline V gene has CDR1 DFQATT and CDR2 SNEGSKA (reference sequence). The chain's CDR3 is CSARDPPQNSGGTGELFF.

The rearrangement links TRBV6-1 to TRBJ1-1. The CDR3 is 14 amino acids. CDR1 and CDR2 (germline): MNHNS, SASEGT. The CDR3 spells CASSKKGLNTEAFF.

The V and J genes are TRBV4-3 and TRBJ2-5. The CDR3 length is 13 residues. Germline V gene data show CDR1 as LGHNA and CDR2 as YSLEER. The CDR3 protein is CASSQDMGETQYF.

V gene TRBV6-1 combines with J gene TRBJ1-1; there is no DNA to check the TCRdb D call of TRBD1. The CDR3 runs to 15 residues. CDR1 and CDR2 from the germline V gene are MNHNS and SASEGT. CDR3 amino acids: CASSAGQPMNTEAFF.

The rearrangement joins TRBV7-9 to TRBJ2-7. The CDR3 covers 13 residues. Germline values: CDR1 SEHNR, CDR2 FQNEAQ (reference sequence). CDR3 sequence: CASSPRVSYEQYF.

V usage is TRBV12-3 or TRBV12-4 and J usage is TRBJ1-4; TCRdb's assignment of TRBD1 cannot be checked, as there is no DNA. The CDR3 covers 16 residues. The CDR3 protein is CASSQNLGVAYEKLFF.

The CDR3 reads CASSQDSPSYEQYF. The chain is built from TRBV3-1 and TRBJ2-7. The germline CDR1 and CDR2 sequences are LGHDT and YNNKEL (reference sequence). This CDR3 spans 14 amino acids.

The CDR3 here is CASSNSSTKQYF. The chain recombines TRBV3-1 with TRBJ2-7. The CDR3 has 12 amino acids. CDR1 is LGHDT, CDR2 YNNKEL, per germline (reference sequence).

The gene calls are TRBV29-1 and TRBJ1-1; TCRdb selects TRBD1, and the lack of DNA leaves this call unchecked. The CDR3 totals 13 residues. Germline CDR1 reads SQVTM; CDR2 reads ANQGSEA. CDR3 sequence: CSVFGTANTEAFF.